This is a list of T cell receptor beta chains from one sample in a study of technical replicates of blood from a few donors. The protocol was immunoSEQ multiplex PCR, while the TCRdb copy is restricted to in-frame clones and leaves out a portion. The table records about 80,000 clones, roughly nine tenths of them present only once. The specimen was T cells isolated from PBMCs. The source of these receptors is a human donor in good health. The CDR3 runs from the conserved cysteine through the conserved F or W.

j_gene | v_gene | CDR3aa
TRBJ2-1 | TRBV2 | CASSREGGYNEQFF
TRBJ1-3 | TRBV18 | CASSPAGIGNTIYF
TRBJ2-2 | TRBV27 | CASSFQGYTNTGELFF
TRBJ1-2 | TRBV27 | CASSLSRRGQGDGYTF
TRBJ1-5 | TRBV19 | CASTRGDQPQHF
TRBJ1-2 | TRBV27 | CASSPGANYGYTF
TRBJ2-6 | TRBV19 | CASNRGNSGANVLTF
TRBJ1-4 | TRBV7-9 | CASSGGTGRGMEKLFF
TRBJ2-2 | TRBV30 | CAWSRVKNTGELFF
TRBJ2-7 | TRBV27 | CASGRFLAGYYEQYF
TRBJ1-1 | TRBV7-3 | CASSRGTGGAEAFF
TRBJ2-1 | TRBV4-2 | CASSQVASGVATEQFF
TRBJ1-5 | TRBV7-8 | CASSSGRGGNQPQHF
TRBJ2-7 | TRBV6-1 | CASRPGTSLAYEQYF
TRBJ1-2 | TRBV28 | CASSLTRGDGYTF
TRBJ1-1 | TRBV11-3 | CASSSDRDTEAFF
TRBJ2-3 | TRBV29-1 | CSVEPRTSGDTQYF
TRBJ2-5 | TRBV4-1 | CASSPRGETQYF
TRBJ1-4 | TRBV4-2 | CASSQAGLINEKLFF
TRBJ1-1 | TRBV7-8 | CASSLLWTNTEAFF
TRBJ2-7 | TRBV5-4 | CASSFYLAGDSYEQYF
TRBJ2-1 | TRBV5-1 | CATRGDREVGEQFF